The 22 T cell receptor beta chains listed next were all sequenced from one sample in a study of regulatory T cells in long-lasting Graves disease. Libraries of TCR beta came from iRepertoire HTBI primers plus Arm-PCR of CDR3 regions. Each CDR3 protein gets one entry after TCRdb re-called the multiplex PCR reads with MiXCR. The sample has around 460,000 distinct CDR3 sequences, less than 25% seen once; the top ten hold 10% to 15%. The time point was: persistent/refractory GD, antithyroid drugs over 5 years with positive TRAb. Isolated PBMC RNA provided the starting material for the TCR library. The sample in question was peripheral blood mononuclear cells (PBMCs), obtained when the disease was refractory, from a patient treated with antithyroid drugs. These receptors all stem from a female donor with Graves disease.

This clonotype was seen more than once but under ten times. The chain recombines TRBV3-1 with TRBJ2-2; maybe TRBD2 (5 bases). Germline-derived CDR1 and CDR2 are LGHDT and YNNKEL (reference sequence). The CDR3 covers 15 residues. Between the trimmed V and J ends, which lost 3 bases and 3 bases, there was a span of 11 bases. CDR3 nucleotides: TGTGCCAGCAGCCAGTTCCTCGGGGACACCGGGGAGCTGTTTTTT. Amino acids: CASSQFLGDTGELFF.

This clonotype was detected once. An end of the junction differs from the germline gene, which may be a read error. The rearrangement links TRBV29-1 to TRBJ2-1; TRBD2 agrees at 11 bases. This CDR3 has 14 residues. Germline lookup yields CDR1 SQVTM and CDR2 ANQGSEA. CDR3 loop: CSVKDGTSGNEQFF. As DNA, the CDR3 is TGCAGCGTTAAAGACGGGACTAGCGGAAATGAGCAGTTCTTC.

This clonotype turned up a few times. The chain employs TRBV19 and TRBJ1-2; D remains unclear. V lost 6 bases to trimming and J lost 0 bases, with 17 bases between them. The CDR3 has 16 residues. Looked up from germline, CDR1 is LNHDA and CDR2 is SQIVND (reference sequence). The CDR3 loop reads CASSLVAVATNYGYTF. CDR3 DNA: TGTGCCAGTAGCTTGGTGGCCGTGGCTACTAACTATGGCTACACCTTC.

This clonotype was detected a few times. The V call is TRBV7-9, the J call TRBJ1-2; D uncertain. Between the trimmed V and J ends, which lost 2 bases and 8 bases, there was a span of 12 bases. CDR3 length: 13 residues. CDR1 and CDR2 from the germline V gene are SEHNR and FQNEAQ (reference sequence). The CDR3 nucleotides are TGTGCCAGCAGCTTACCGATCGATGCGGGCTACACCTTC. Translated, it gives CASSLPIDAGYTF.

This clonotype has ten or more counts. The chain joins TRBV9 to TRBJ1-1, with D unclear. CDR1 is SGDLS, CDR2 YYNGEE, per germline. Trimming took off 5 bases at V and 4 bases at J, with 9 bases between the two ends. CDR3 length: 12 amino acids. The CDR3 here is CASSSGLTEAFF. The CDR3 DNA reads TGTGCCAGCAGTTCCGGGCTCACTGAAGCTTTCTTT.

In this sample, this clonotype turned up a few times. Written as DNA, the CDR3 is TGCAGTGTGGGTCAGGGGGTCCAAACTTCGGGTTCACCCCTCCACTTT. Translation gives CSVGQGVQTSGSPLHF. V gene TRBV20-1 combines with J gene TRBJ1-6, with 7 bases that match TRBD1. Germline CDR1 reads DFQATT; CDR2 reads SNEGSKA (reference sequence). J gave up 9 bases and V 7 bases, and 18 bases lay outside the gene matches. This CDR3 is 16 amino acids long.

This clonotype has a count of ten or more. This chain links TRBV7-3 with TRBJ2-5, with D perhaps being TRBD1 or TRBD2 (5 bases each). V lost 1 base to trimming and J lost 1 base, with 10 bases between them. CDR1 is SGHTA, CDR2 FQGTGA, per germline. The CDR3 consists of 15 residues. CDR3 sequence (DNA): TGTGCCAGCAGCTTAAACGTAGGGACCCAAGAGACCCAGTACTTC. Its translation is CASSLNVGTQETQYF.

The J gene is TRBJ1-3, the V gene TRBV7-2; tentative D call: TRBD1 (5 bases). The V end was cut by 5 bases, the J end by 0 bases, with 14 bases between. Germline V CDR1 and CDR2: SGHTA, FQGNSA. This CDR3 region has 16 residues. For the CDR3, the DNA is TGTGCCAGCAGCCTTAGCTGGGGCGACTCTGGAAACACCATATATTTT. Amino acid sequence: CASSLSWGDSGNTIYF.

This clonotype was counted only a few times. The chain uses TRBV6-1 and TRBJ1-5, with 8 bases aligning to TRBD1. Germline loops: CDR1 MNHNS, CDR2 SASEGT. This CDR3 region has 13 residues. V dropped 8 bases and J dropped 5; count of bases not matched to a gene: 5. The CDR3 here is CASGETGDQPQHF. DNA for the CDR3: TGTGCCAGCGGGGAGACAGGGGATCAGCCCCAGCATTTT.

This clonotype was detected many times. V is TRBV28 and J is TRBJ2-2; no clear D gene. V lost 4 bases and J 2 bases, leaving 11 bases between the germline ends. The length of the CDR3 is 15 residues. Germline values: CDR1 MDHEN, CDR2 SYDVKM. The CDR3 DNA follows: TGTGCCAGCAGTTGGATGCCTAGTAACACCGGGGAGCTGTTTTTT. This sequence encodes CASSWMPSNTGELFF.

The genes are TRBV2 and TRBJ1-1, with D possibly matching TRBD1 (6 bases). V was cut by 8 bases and J by 3 bases, with 10 bases left in between. The CDR3 contains 12 residues. Germline V gene sequence: CDR1 SNHLY, CDR2 FYNNEI. CDR3 in amino acids: CASDGQYTEAFF. The CDR3 DNA follows: TGTGCCAGCGATGGACAGTACACTGAAGCTTTCTTT.

In the case of this clonotype: A much larger clone is a single base away; this may be a read error. This sequence joins TRBV28 and TRBJ2-7, with 9 positions matching TRBD1. This CDR3 contains 14 residues. The V and J ends lost 5 bases and 4 bases, in that order; junction bases with no gene match: 6. Per germline, CDR1 MDHEN and CDR2 SYDVKM. The CDR3 sequence is CASSATGGWYEQYF. The DNA for the CDR3 is TGTGCCAGCAGTGCGACAGGGGGGTGGTACGAGCAGTACTTC.

This clonotype showed up many times. This chain links TRBV12-3 or TRBV12-4 with TRBJ1-5, with 7 bases matching TRBD1. V trimming: 1 base; J trimming: 4 bases; junction bases outside the gene matches: 7. This CDR3 has 16 residues. The CDR3 reads CASSLGDSRINQPQHF. The CDR3, as DNA: TGTGCCAGCAGTTTAGGGGACAGTCGGATTAATCAGCCCCAGCATTTT.

This clonotype was seen ten or more times. The genes are TRBV20-1 and TRBJ1-1; D might be TRBD1 (6 bases). The CDR3 contains 13 residues. Germline V gene data show CDR1 as DFQATT and CDR2 as SNEGSKA (reference sequence). The ends were cut back, 2 bases at V and 1 base at J, with 8 bases in the middle. Written as DNA, the CDR3 is TGCAGTGCTAGAACAGGGCAGAACACTGAAGCTTTCTTT. It translates to CSARTGQNTEAFF.

V usage is TRBV13 and J usage is TRBJ2-2; 12 nucleotides match TRBD1. V shed 5 bases, J shed 7 bases, and the junction held 8 bases outside the gene matches. Germline V gives CDR1 PRHDT, CDR2 FYEKMQ (reference sequence). The CDR3 sequence is 16 residues long. CDR3 in DNA: TGTGCCAGCAGCCTTGGGACAGGGGGCAATGTCGGGGAGCTGTTTTTT. Translating gives CASSLGTGGNVGELFF. Full variable domain (outside the CDR3, taken from reference TRBV13 and TRBJ2-2): AAGVIQSPRHLIKEKRETATLKCYPIPRHDTVYWYQQGPGQDPQFLISFYEKMQSDKGSIPDRFSAQQFSDYHSELNMSSLELGDSALYFCASSLGTGGNVGELFFGEGSRLTVL.

This clonotype appeared a few times. The chain employs TRBV7-2 and TRBJ1-1; D gene unclear. CDR3 length: 15 amino acids. Trimming cost V 2 bases and J 2 bases, with 12 bases left between them. The germline V gene has CDR1 SGHTA and CDR2 FQGNSA. CDR3 loop: CASSLIRGTNTEAFF. The CDR3 nucleotides are TGTGCCAGCAGCTTAATCCGGGGTACCAACACTGAAGCTTTCTTT. The entire variable domain, with the rest obtained from reference TRBV7-2 and TRBJ1-1, is as follows: GAGVSQSPSNKVTEKGKDVELRCDPISGHTALYWYRQSLGQGLEFLIYFQGNSAPDKSGLPSDRFSAERTGGSVSTLTIQRTQQEDSAVYLCASSLIRGTNTEAFFGQGTRLTVV.

This clonotype was observed at least ten times. A read error is possible here, since a much larger clone lies one base away. V is TRBV2 and J is TRBJ2-5, with D possibly TRBD2 on 6 matching bases. Germline V CDR1 and CDR2: SNHLY, FYNNEI. This CDR3 spans 12 amino acids. The CDR3 DNA is TGTGCCAGCAGCAGCCTTCGGGAGACCCGGTACTTC. Translation: CASSSLRETRYF. The whole variable domain, remainder taken from reference TRBV2 and TRBJ2-5, is EPEVTQTPSHQVTQMGQEVILRCVPISNHLYFYWYRQILGQKVEFLVSFYNNEISEKSEIFDDQFSVERPDGSNFTLKIRSTKLEDSAMYFCASSSLRETRYFGPGTRLLVL.

The rearrangement uses TRBV19 and TRBJ2-7; 8 nucleotides agree with TRBD1. The J call may not be correct, given that the DNA end is closer to TRBJ2-5. The CDR3 is made up of 12 amino acids. CDR1 is LNHDA, CDR2 SQIVND, per germline (reference sequence). CDR3 coding DNA: TGTGCCACTAGACAGGGGACGGAGACCCAGTACTTC. This encodes CATRQGTETQYF.

This clonotype has a handful of counts. The V gene is TRBV13, the J gene TRBJ2-4; D remains ambiguous. Germline loops: CDR1 PRHDT, CDR2 FYEKMQ (reference sequence). This CDR3 contains 17 residues. Trimming took off 1 base at V and 0 bases at J, with 13 bases between the two ends. The CDR3 region has the DNA TGTGCCAGCAGCTTAGCGTATCAGAGACTAGCCAAAAACATTCAGTACTTC. Amino acids: CASSLAYQRLAKNIQYF. The whole variable domain, remainder taken from reference TRBV13 and TRBJ2-4, is AAGVIQSPRHLIKEKRETATLKCYPIPRHDTVYWYQQGPGQDPQFLISFYEKMQSDKGSIPDRFSAQQFSDYHSELNMSSLELGDSALYFCASSLAYQRLAKNIQYFGAGTRLSVL.

This chain uses TRBV4-1 with TRBJ1-1; maybe TRBD1 (5 bases). The CDR3 contains 17 residues. V was cut by 4 bases and J by 1 base, with 19 bases left in between. Germline CDR1 is MGHRA and CDR2 is YSYEKL. The CDR3 DNA sequence: TGCGCCAGCAGCCCTCTCGGGGGTCGTCCTGCGAACACTGAAGCTTTCTTT. It yields the protein CASSPLGGRPANTEAFF.

The gene calls are TRBV20-1 and TRBJ2-7, with 11 bases aligning to TRBD1. Germline CDR1 and CDR2: DFQATT and SNEGSKA (reference sequence). The CDR3 consists of 13 residues. Trimming at V came to 5 bases and at J to 6 bases, leaving 6 bases not matched to a gene. The DNA for the CDR3 is TGCAGTGCTCCCGTCGGGACAGGGGGCGAGCAGTACTTC. The encoded protein is CSAPVGTGGEQYF.

This clonotype was counted between two and nine times. The chain is built from TRBV12-5 and TRBJ2-7; 10 bases line up with TRBD1. The V gene end was trimmed by 7 bases and the J gene end by 4 bases; junction bases not matched to a gene: 7. CDR1 LGHNT and CDR2 FRNRAP come from the germline V gene. The CDR3 extends over 14 amino acids. CDR3 nucleotide sequence: TGTGCTAGTGATCCGGGACAGGGGTCTTACGAGCAGTACTTC. Translating it yields CASDPGQGSYEQYF.